This T cell receptor (beta chain) emerged from a study of control samples from healthy donors and cancer patients. CDR3 size: 13 residues. Germline V gene lookup returns CDR1 SGHRS and CDR2 YFSETQ. The V end lost 0 bases, the J end lost 1 base, and 5 bases lay between the germline ends. This clone came up once. Other DNA sequences within the sample encode an identical CDR3. The repertoire was sequenced with immunoSEQ multiplex PCR; TCRdb's copy has only in-frame clones and lacks some. Among under 200,000 clones, around 94% were seen once, and the ten largest hold 11% to 15%. This chain links TRBV5-1 with TRBJ2-7, with D possibly matching TRBD1 (5 bases). This clonotype originated in a man aged 60 to 69 with colorectal cancer. The sample was PBMCs. The CDR3 bases are TGCGCCAGCAGCTTGGGACAGTCCTACGAGCAGTACTTC. Its protein product is CASSLGQSYEQYF.